The T cell receptor beta chain described here comes from a study of patients and donors after allogeneic stem cell transplantation. The CDR3 has 14 amino acids. In germline, CDR1 is DFQATT, CDR2 SNEGSKA (reference sequence). V lost 3 bases and J lost 9; bases outside the gene matches: 10. TCRdb used MiXCR to reprocess the RT-PCR reads, holding one entry per CDR3 protein. Among about 100,000 distinct CDR3 sequences, 35% were seen once, and the ten largest hold around 30%. This TCR was sampled from a human donor who was either an allogeneic HSCT recipient or a stem cell or donor lymphocyte infusion donor (not recorded which). It is not recorded whose cells these are; they may come from a transplant donor. Sample: blood, either unsorted or a sorted T cell fraction (not recorded which). The V gene is TRBV20-1, the J gene TRBJ2-1, with 8 bases matching TRBD2. The CDR3 sequence is CSASREGYRSEQFF. In DNA, the CDR3 is TGCAGTGCTAGCCGGGAGGGCTATCGGAGTGAGCAGTTCTTC.